This TCR beta chain is drawn from a study of T cells in Graves' hyperthyroidism and ophthalmopathy. General study findings and limits: Blood also held most thyroid clonotypes expanded beyond 0.001.

Germline V gives CDR1 SGHNT, CDR2 YENEEA. The CDR3 contains 14 residues. This clonotype was recorded a few times. Its matching antigen is unknown. This clone may be a read error of a much larger clone one base away. Amplified regions were TCR beta CDR3 sequences from RNA transcripts. The HTBI set primed first-round TCR CDR3 RT-PCR. TCRdb redid the calling of the multiplex PCR reads with MiXCR, one entry per CDR3 protein. This sample has under 750,000 distinct CDR3 sequences, with around a sixth found just once. Orbital computed tomography, thyroid ultrasound, serum thyroxine and TRAb, and clinical symptoms together informed the diagnoses. Preceding any ophthalmopathy symptoms, the blood sample dates from first hyperthyroidism diagnosis.

The sample consisted of blood. The J gene is TRBJ1-6, the V gene TRBV11-3; weak D call: TRBD1 (6 bases). This sequence originates from a woman aged 50 to 65 with Graves' hyperthyroidism that later progressed to Graves' ophthalmopathy. Written as DNA, the CDR3 is TGTGCCAACAGCTCAGGGGATCTCGGCTCACCCCTCCACTTT. It translates to CANSSGDLGSPLHF.